This section outlines one T cell receptor beta chain sequence together with its context. TCRdb keeps only in-frame clones here, not all; method: immunoSEQ multiplex PCR. The data contain 70,000 to 75,000 clones, nearly 90% of them singletons. The sample belongs to a study of control samples from healthy donors and cancer patients. The origin of this receptor is a man aged 55 to 70 with lung cancer. Sequencing was carried out using PBMCs.

The CDR3, as DNA: TGCAGCGTTTCTGGGGGAGGGACAGTGGACTACGAGCAGTACTTC. It translates to CSVSGGGTVDYEQYF. The V call is TRBV29-1, the J call TRBJ2-7, with D tentatively TRBD1 or TRBD2 (7 bases each). Trimming took off 5 bases at V and 3 bases at J, with 20 bases between the two ends. The CDR3 contains 15 residues. The germline gives CDR1 SQVTM, CDR2 ANQGSEA.